The 30 T cell receptor beta chains reported below all come from one sample, sequenced in a study of T cell responses to AZD1222 COVID-19 vaccine. TCRdb's table, derived via immunoSEQ multiplex PCR, lists solely in-frame clones and lacks some. The sample lists 100,000 or so clones; 89% were seen once. Source: peripheral blood, taken 28 days after the second AZD1222 dose. The receptors were gathered from an adult who received the AZD1222 COVID-19 vaccine.

This chain uses TRBV9 with TRBJ2-1; 11 positions match TRBD2. The trim removed 2 bases at V and 1 base at J, leaving 8 bases unmatched. Germline V gene data show CDR1 as SGDLS and CDR2 as YYNGEE. This CDR3 is 18 amino acids long. The CDR3 nucleotides read TGTGCCAGCAGCGTCAGACTAGCGGGGACGGGGTCCTACAATGAGCAGTTCTTC. It specifies CASSVRLAGTGSYNEQFF.

This clone was counted between two and nine times. The V and J genes are TRBV2 and TRBJ2-3; D is unresolved. This CDR3 is built from 13 residues. V lost 5 bases to trimming and J lost 2 bases, with 8 bases between them. Germline loops: CDR1 SNHLY, CDR2 FYNNEI. CDR3 loop: CASSIGNTDTQYF. CDR3 in DNA: TGTGCCAGCAGTATAGGCAACACAGATACGCAGTATTTT.

The chain uses TRBV7-6 and TRBJ2-3; perhaps TRBD2 as D (5 bases). This CDR3 region has 16 residues. Germline CDR1 SGHVS, CDR2 FNYEAQ. V was clipped by 2 bases and J by 3 bases, with 15 bases between them. CDR3 loop: CASSLRVGDGTDTQYF. In nucleotides, the CDR3 is TGTGCCAGCAGCTTACGAGTGGGAGACGGAACAGATACGCAGTATTTT.

The V and J genes are TRBV7-2 and TRBJ2-7; 7 nucleotides agree with TRBD2. Germline CDR1 is SGHTA and CDR2 is FQGNSA. This CDR3 has 18 amino acids. Losses at the gene ends were 2 bases for V and 4 bases for J; bases not matched to a gene: 17. CDR3 sequence (DNA): TGTGCCAGCAGCTTAACGAGCCCGGGGGGATACCTGTCTTACGAGCAGTACTTC. Its translation: CASSLTSPGGYLSYEQYF.

Here the CDR3 reads CASSVAGQTGNTIYF. CDR3 nucleotides: TGTGCCAGCAGCGTAGCCGGGCAGACTGGAAACACCATATATTTT. This chain connects TRBV9 to TRBJ1-3; no reliable D call. The CDR3 loop spans 15 amino acids. The V end was cut by 0 bases, the J end by 2 bases, with 9 bases between. The germline gives CDR1 SGDLS, CDR2 YYNGEE.

CDR3: CASSPAGTGFYEQYF. The DNA for the CDR3 is TGCGCCAGCAGCCCAGCCGGGACAGGGTTCTACGAGCAGTACTTC. The V call is TRBV5-1, the J call TRBJ2-7; 9 bases fit TRBD1. CDR3 length: 15 amino acids. The V gene end was trimmed by 4 bases and the J gene end by 3 bases; junction bases not matched to a gene: 8. CDR1 and CDR2 (germline): SGHRS, YFSETQ.

The V call is TRBV4-2, the J call TRBJ2-7; 8 positions agree with TRBD1. The trim removed 4 bases at V and 7 bases at J, leaving 12 bases unmatched. Germline V gene sequence: CDR1 LGHNA, CDR2 YNFKEQ. The CDR3 length is 15 residues. The CDR3 coding sequence is TGTGCCAGCAGCCTCCAAGGACAGGGAGTAACGGAGCAGTACTTC. Its protein is CASSLQGQGVTEQYF.

V and J are TRBV27 and TRBJ1-5; a weak D match, TRBD1 (5 bases). Trimming removed 4 bases at V and 9 bases at J, with 10 bases between. This CDR3 contains 12 residues. CDR1 is MNHEY and CDR2 is SMNVEV in the germline V gene (reference sequence). The CDR3, as DNA: TGTGCCAGCAGTTCCAACAGGTTGCCCCAGCATTTT. This codes for CASSSNRLPQHF.

This rearrangement joins TRBV24-1 to TRBJ2-6; D not resolved. Germline assignment: CDR1 KGHDR and CDR2 SFDVKD. Trimming stripped 4 bases from V and 1 base from J, with 7 bases between. CDR3 size: 15 residues. The CDR3 coding sequence is TGTGCCACCAGTGACCTACAGTCTGGGGCCAACGTCCTGACTTTC. Amino acids: CATSDLQSGANVLTF.

The chain couples TRBV7-2 to TRBJ2-3; TRBD2 might be the D (7 bases). The CDR3 has 14 residues. The V gene lost 5 bases and the J gene lost 0 bases, with 9 bases spanning the gap. Germline V CDR1 and CDR2: SGHTA, FQGNSA. The CDR3 bases are TGTGCCAGCAGCCGGGGGGCTAGCACAGATACGCAGTATTTT. Translated, it gives CASSRGASTDTQYF. Full variable domain (missing parts from reference TRBV7-2 and TRBJ2-3): GAGVSQSPSNKVTEKGKDVELRCDPISGHTALYWYRQSLGQGLEFLIYFQGNSAPDKSGLPSDRFSAERTGGSVSTLTIQRTQQEDSAVYLCASSRGASTDTQYFGPGTRLTVL.

V usage is TRBV7-9 and J usage is TRBJ2-3; 9 bases are shared with TRBD1. CDR3 length: 16 residues. Germline CDR1 and CDR2: SEHNR and FQNEAQ (reference sequence). V gave up 4 bases and J gave up 5 bases; unmatched junction bases: 10. In DNA form, the CDR3 reads TGTGCCAGCAGCTCCTCGGGACAGGGTATGGTAGATACGCAGTATTTT. Its protein product is CASSSSGQGMVDTQYF. The variable domain in full, completed from reference TRBV7-9 and TRBJ2-3, reads DTGVSQNPRHKITKRGQNVTFRCDPISEHNRLYWYRQTLGQGPEFLTYFQNEAQLEKSRLLSDRFSAERPKGSFSTLEIQRTEQGDSAMYLCASSSSGQGMVDTQYFGPGTRLTVL.

V usage is TRBV29-1 and J usage is TRBJ1-2, with D uncertain. Germline V CDR1 and CDR2: SQVTM, ANQGSEA. CDR3 length equals 12 residues. Trimming pared 5 bases from V and 8 bases from J, leaving 15 bases between. The CDR3 DNA reads TGCAGCGTTAGACAAGCCGGAACGGGCTACACCTTC. Translating it yields CSVRQAGTGYTF.

The chain joins TRBV27 to TRBJ1-3; 7 nucleotides line up with TRBD1. CDR3 length: 17 amino acids. V was clipped by 3 bases and J by 2 bases; unmatched bases: 10. Germline V gene sequence: CDR1 MNHEY, CDR2 SMNVEV (reference sequence). CDR3 residues: CASSFRPGTVAGNTIYF. The CDR3 DNA sequence: TGTGCCAGCAGTTTTCGGCCGGGGACAGTGGCTGGAAACACCATATATTTT.

The rearrangement links TRBV7-2 to TRBJ2-1; D possibly uses TRBD1 or TRBD2 (5 bases each). The CDR3 runs 14 residues. Per germline, CDR1 SGHTA and CDR2 FQGNSA. V shed 5 bases and J shed 8 bases, with 16 bases lying between them. This CDR3 reads CASSMGPPRDEQFF. In nucleotides, the CDR3 is TGTGCCAGCAGCATGGGACCCCCAAGGGATGAGCAGTTCTTC.

This chain joins TRBV3-1 (or the pseudogene TRBV3-2) and TRBJ2-5; 7 bases align to TRBD2. This CDR3 has 13 residues. The V gene's germline CDR1 is LGHDT and CDR2 YNNKEL (reference sequence). J lost 5 bases, V lost 4 bases, and 4 bases had no gene match. The CDR3 sequence: CASSLAGVETQYF. CDR3 bases: TGTGCCAGCAGCCTAGCGGGCGTCGAGACCCAGTACTTC.

A note on this clone: One end of the junction does not line up with germline, which may come from a read error. The chain carries TRBV7-2 and TRBJ1-5; D is undetermined. Per germline, CDR1 SGHTA and CDR2 FQGNSA. CDR3 length equals 15 residues. The CDR3 region has the DNA TGTGCCAGCAGCCTAGCGGGGAGGGAAAGTCAGCCCCAGCATTTT. Translation: CASSLAGRESQPQHF.

The chain uses TRBV14 and TRBJ2-5, with D possibly matching TRBD1 (6 bases). Deletions cut 3 bases from V and 5 bases from J, with 13 bases between. Germline V gene lookup returns CDR1 SGHDN and CDR2 FVKESK. CDR3 length: 14 residues. The CDR3 DNA is TGTGCCAGCAGCCATGGGGGCTCGGGGGAGACCCAGTACTTC. Its translation is CASSHGGSGETQYF.

The chain has TRBV5-1 and TRBJ1-1, with TRBD1 identical over 7 bases. After removal of 5 bases from V and 5 bases from J, the junction contained 12 bases not matched to a gene. Germline-derived CDR1 and CDR2 are SGHRS and YFSETQ. This CDR3 comprises 15 residues. CDR3 in DNA: TGCGCCAGCAGTTTAGACCCGGGACAGAAGACTGAAGCTTTCTTT. It codes for CASSLDPGQKTEAFF. Complete variable domain (other parts from reference TRBV5-1 and TRBJ1-1): KAGVTQTPRYLIKTRGQQVTLSCSPISGHRSVSWYQQTPGQGLQFLFEYFSETQRNKGNFPGRFSGRQFSNSRSEMNVSTLELGDSALYLCASSLDPGQKTEAFFGQGTRLTVV.

The chain recombines TRBV4-1 with TRBJ2-5; 8 bases are shared with TRBD1. Germline loops: CDR1 MGHRA, CDR2 YSYEKL. The CDR3 runs 16 residues. The junction had 5 bases not matched to a gene; V was cut back by 0 bases and J by 2 bases. The CDR3 loop reads CASSQDRQGLQETQYF. CDR3 DNA: TGCGCCAGCAGCCAAGATAGACAGGGGCTACAAGAGACCCAGTACTTC.

The sample holds a few counts of this clone. The chain couples TRBV18 to TRBJ1-1; no clear D. The V gene lost 4 bases and the J gene lost 4 bases, with 10 bases spanning the gap. CDR3 length equals 13 residues. CDR1 and CDR2 (germline): KGHSH, LQKENI. The CDR3 nucleotides read TGTGCCAGCTCACGGGCGGCGGGCACTGAAGCTTTCTTT. As protein: CASSRAAGTEAFF.

The chain recombines TRBV6-1 with TRBJ1-5; D remains ambiguous. Per the germline V gene, CDR1 is MNHNS and CDR2 is SASEGT. The ends were cut back, 3 bases at V and 1 base at J, with 10 bases in the middle. This CDR3 is 15 amino acids long. Written as DNA, the CDR3 is TGTGCCAGCAGTGATATAAGTGGGAGCAATCAGCCCCAGCATTTT. It encodes CASSDISGSNQPQHF.

The chain uses TRBV4-3 and TRBJ1-2, with TRBD1 matching over 7 bases. Germline loops: CDR1 LGHNA, CDR2 YSLEER. The CDR3 runs to 15 residues. The ends lost 4 bases at V and 3 bases at J; junction bases unmatched: 8. This CDR3 is CASSRNRGEYYGYTF. The CDR3 bases are TGCGCCAGCAGCCGGAACAGGGGCGAATACTATGGCTACACCTTC.

The chain joins TRBV10-3 to TRBJ1-2; 7 bases map to TRBD1. The junction had 4 bases not matched to a gene; V was cut back by 3 bases and J by 6 bases. The germline V gene encodes CDR1 ENHRY and CDR2 SYGVKD. The CDR3 is 13 residues long. The CDR3 region is CAISERGPDGYTF. Here the CDR3 DNA reads TGTGCCATCAGTGAAAGGGGGCCGGATGGCTACACCTTC.

The chain is built from TRBV27 and TRBJ1-6; D perhaps matches TRBD1 (5 bases). Germline V gene sequence: CDR1 MNHEY, CDR2 SMNVEV (reference sequence). The V gene lost 2 bases and the J gene lost 1 base, with 24 bases spanning the gap. This CDR3 region has 21 residues. CDR3 sequence: CASSLEKQSRTSRSYNSPLHF. The CDR3 region has the DNA TGTGCCAGCAGTTTAGAAAAACAGTCCCGGACATCGCGGTCCTATAATTCACCCCTCCACTTT.

V and J are TRBV3-1 (or the pseudogene TRBV3-2) and TRBJ2-7, with TRBD2 identical over 7 bases. The CDR3 runs 14 residues. The germline CDR1 and CDR2 sequences are LGHDT and YNNKEL (reference sequence). The trim removed 6 bases at V and 2 bases at J, leaving 7 bases unmatched. CDR3 residues: CASSPSGGAYEQYF. CDR3 bases: TGTGCCAGCAGTCCTAGCGGAGGGGCCTACGAGCAGTACTTC.

This chain links TRBV6-6 with TRBJ2-7, with a tentative D call TRBD1 (6 bases). Germline values: CDR1 MNHNY, CDR2 SVGAGI (reference sequence). The CDR3 has 15 residues. V lost 2 bases to trimming and J lost 1 base, with 12 bases between them. The CDR3 is CASSYTEGGSYEQYF. CDR3 bases: TGTGCCAGCAGTTACACGGAAGGGGGTTCCTACGAGCAGTACTTC.

The chain is built from TRBV9 and TRBJ2-1; 8 bases align to TRBD1. The CDR3 is 18 amino acids. The V and J ends lost 0 bases and 9 bases, in that order; junction bases with no gene match: 17. The germline gives CDR1 SGDLS, CDR2 YYNGEE. The CDR3 protein is CASSVGGLMQGANGEQFF. The CDR3, as DNA: TGTGCCAGCAGCGTAGGGGGTCTGATGCAGGGGGCGAATGGTGAGCAGTTCTTC.

This chain connects TRBV25-1 to TRBJ1-1, with TRBD1 as a possible D gene (5 bases). Germline assignment: CDR1 MGHDK and CDR2 SYGVNS. Trimming left V 6 bases short and J 1 base short, with 15 bases between. CDR3 length equals 15 residues. CDR3 coding DNA: TGTGCCAGCAGGGACTTTGGAGGGGCGAACACTGAAGCTTTCTTT. Translating it yields CASRDFGGANTEAFF.

The chain uses TRBV19 and TRBJ2-7; D might be TRBD2 (5 bases). This CDR3 has 15 amino acids. Germline V lookup: CDR1 LNHDA, CDR2 SQIVND (reference sequence). V lost 2 bases and J 3 bases, leaving 14 bases between the germline ends. CDR3 coding DNA: TGTGCCAGTAGTATAAAGAGCGAGGGTGGCTACGAGCAGTACTTC. It yields the protein CASSIKSEGGYEQYF.

This chain links TRBV16 with TRBJ1-3, with D perhaps matching TRBD1 (6 bases). Trimming removed 3 bases at V and 1 base at J, with 16 bases between. The CDR3 loop spans 17 amino acids. CDR1 and CDR2 from the germline V gene are KGHSY and FQNENV. The CDR3 bases are TGTGCCAGCAGCCACGTCGGGGACACGAGATCTGGAAACACCATATATTTT. Protein product: CASSHVGDTRSGNTIYF.